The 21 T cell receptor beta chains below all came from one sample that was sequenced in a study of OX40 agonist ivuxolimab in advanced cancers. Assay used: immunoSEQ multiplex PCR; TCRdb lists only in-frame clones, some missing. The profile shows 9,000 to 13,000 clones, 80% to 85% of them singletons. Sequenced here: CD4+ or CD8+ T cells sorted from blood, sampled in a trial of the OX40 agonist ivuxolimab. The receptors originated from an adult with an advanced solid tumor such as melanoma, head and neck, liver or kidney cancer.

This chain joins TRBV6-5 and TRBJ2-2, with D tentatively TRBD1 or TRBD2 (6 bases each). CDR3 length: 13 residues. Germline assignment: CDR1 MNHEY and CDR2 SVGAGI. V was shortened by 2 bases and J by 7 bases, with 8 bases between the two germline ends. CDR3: CASSYKGGGELFF. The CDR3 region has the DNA TGTGCCAGCAGTTACAAGGGGGGCGGGGAGCTGTTTTTT.

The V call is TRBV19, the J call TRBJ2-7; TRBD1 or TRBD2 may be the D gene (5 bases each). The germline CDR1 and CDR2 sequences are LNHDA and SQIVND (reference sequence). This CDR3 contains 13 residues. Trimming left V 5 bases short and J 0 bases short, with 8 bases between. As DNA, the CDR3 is TGTGCCAGTAGTCCGGGACCCTCCTACGAGCAGTACTTC. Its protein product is CASSPGPSYEQYF.

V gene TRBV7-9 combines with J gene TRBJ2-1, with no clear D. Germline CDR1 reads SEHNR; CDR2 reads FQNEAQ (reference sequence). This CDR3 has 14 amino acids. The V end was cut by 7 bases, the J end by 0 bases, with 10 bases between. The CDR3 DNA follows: TGTGCCAGCACCTCTTCATACTCCTACAATGAGCAGTTCTTC. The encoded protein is CASTSSYSYNEQFF.

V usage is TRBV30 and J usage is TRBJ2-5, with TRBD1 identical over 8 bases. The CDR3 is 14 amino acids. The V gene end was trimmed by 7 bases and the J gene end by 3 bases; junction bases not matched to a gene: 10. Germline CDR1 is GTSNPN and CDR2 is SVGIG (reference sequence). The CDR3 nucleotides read TGTGCCTCTGATCCCGGGACAGGAGAAGAGACCCAGTACTTC. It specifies CASDPGTGEETQYF.

CDR3 loop: CASSLNKAGVSLETQYF. DNA of the CDR3: TGTGCCAGCAGTTTAAACAAGGCGGGAGTGTCTTTGGAGACCCAGTACTTC. The V call is TRBV27, the J call TRBJ2-5; 7 bases agree with TRBD2. CDR1 and CDR2 from the germline V gene are MNHEY and SMNVEV (reference sequence). The CDR3 is made up of 17 amino acids. Unmatched junction bases numbered 14, after V lost 2 bases and J lost 5 bases.

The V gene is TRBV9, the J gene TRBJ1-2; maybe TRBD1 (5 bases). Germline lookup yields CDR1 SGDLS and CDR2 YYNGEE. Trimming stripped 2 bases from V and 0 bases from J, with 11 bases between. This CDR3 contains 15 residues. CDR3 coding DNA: TGTGCCAGCAGCGTCGCCGGGGGGGCTAACTATGGCTACACCTTC. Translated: CASSVAGGANYGYTF.

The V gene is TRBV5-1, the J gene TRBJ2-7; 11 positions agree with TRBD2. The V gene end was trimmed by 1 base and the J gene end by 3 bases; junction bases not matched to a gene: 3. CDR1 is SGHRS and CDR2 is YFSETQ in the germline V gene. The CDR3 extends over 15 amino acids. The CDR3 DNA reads TGCGCCAGCAGCTTGTTCGGGACTAGCGGCTACGAGCAGTACTTC. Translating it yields CASSLFGTSGYEQYF. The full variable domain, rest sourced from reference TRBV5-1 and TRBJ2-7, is KAGVTQTPRYLIKTRGQQVTLSCSPISGHRSVSWYQQTPGQGLQFLFEYFSETQRNKGNFPGRFSGRQFSNSRSEMNVSTLELGDSALYLCASSLFGTSGYEQYFGPGTRLTVT.

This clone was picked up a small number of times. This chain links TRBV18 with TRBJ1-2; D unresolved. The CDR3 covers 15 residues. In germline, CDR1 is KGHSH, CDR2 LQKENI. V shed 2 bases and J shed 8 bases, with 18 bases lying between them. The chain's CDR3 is CASSPEVRPLEGYTF. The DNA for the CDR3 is TGTGCCAGCTCACCAGAGGTTCGGCCTTTGGAGGGCTACACCTTC.

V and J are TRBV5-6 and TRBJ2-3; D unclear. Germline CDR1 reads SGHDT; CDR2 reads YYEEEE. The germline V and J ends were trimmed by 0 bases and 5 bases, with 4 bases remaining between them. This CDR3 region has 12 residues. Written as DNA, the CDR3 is TGTGCCAGCAGCTTGGGGGGAGATACGCAGTATTTT. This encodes CASSLGGDTQYF.

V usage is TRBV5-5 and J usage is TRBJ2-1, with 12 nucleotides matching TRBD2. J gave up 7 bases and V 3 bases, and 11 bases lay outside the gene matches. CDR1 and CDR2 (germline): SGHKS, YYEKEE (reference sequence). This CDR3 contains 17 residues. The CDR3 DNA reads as TGTGCCAGCAGCTACTACCCGACTAGCGGGAGTAGTAATGAGCAGTTCTTC. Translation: CASSYYPTSGSSNEQFF.

Written as DNA, the CDR3 is TGTGCCATCAGTGGTTACCGCTCCCTCAGCTCTGGAAACACCATATATTTT. Encoded protein: CAISGYRSLSSGNTIYF. The V gene is TRBV10-3, the J gene TRBJ1-3; D remains unclear. Trimming took 4 bases from V and 0 from J, leaving 16 bases between them. The CDR3 is made up of 17 amino acids. Germline-derived CDR1 and CDR2 are ENHRY and SYGVKD.

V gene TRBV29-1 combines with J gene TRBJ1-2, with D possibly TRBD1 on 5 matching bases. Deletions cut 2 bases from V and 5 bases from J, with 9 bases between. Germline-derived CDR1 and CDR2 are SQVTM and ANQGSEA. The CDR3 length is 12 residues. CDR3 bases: TGCAGCGTTGAACGGGGGGTGTATGGCTACACCTTC. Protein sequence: CSVERGVYGYTF.

The CDR3: CASSERGDINTGELFF. The CDR3 coding sequence is TGCGCCAGCAGTGAGAGGGGGGACATTAACACCGGGGAGCTGTTTTTT. This chain links TRBV10-1 with TRBJ2-2; D could derive from TRBD1 or TRBD2 (6 bases each). The germline V gene encodes CDR1 WNHNN and CDR2 SYGVQD (reference sequence). This CDR3 comprises 16 residues. The germline V and J ends were trimmed by 2 bases and 2 bases, with 12 bases remaining between them.

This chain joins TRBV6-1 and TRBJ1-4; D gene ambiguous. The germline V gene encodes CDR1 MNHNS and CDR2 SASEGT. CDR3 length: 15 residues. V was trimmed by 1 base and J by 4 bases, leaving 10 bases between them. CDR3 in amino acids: CASSEGGRGNEKLFF. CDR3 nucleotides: TGTGCCAGCAGTGAAGGAGGACGGGGTAATGAAAAACTGTTTTTT.

The CDR3 protein is CASSLWGTHNEQFF. The CDR3 DNA reads as TGTGCCAGCAGTTTATGGGGAACCCACAATGAGCAGTTCTTC. This chain joins TRBV28 and TRBJ2-1; D unclear. From germline, CDR1 is MDHEN and CDR2 SYDVKM. Trimming cost V 0 bases and J 5 bases, with 8 bases left between them. The CDR3 covers 14 residues.

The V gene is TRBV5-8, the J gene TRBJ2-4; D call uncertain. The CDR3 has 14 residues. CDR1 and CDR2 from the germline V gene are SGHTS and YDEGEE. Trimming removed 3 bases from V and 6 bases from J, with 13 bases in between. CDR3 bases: TGTGCCAGCAGCTACTATAGGACGGGAAACATTCAGTACTTC. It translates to CASSYYRTGNIQYF.

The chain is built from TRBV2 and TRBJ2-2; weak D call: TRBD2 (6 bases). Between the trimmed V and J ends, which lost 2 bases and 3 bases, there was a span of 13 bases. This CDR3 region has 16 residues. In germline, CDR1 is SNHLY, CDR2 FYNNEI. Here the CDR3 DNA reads TGTGCCAGCAGTGAATGGATCAGGGAGGACACCGGGGAGCTGTTTTTT. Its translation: CASSEWIREDTGELFF.

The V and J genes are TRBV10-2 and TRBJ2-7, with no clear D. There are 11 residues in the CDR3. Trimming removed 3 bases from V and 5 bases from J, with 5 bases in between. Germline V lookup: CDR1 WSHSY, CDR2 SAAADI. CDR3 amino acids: CASSEGDEQYF. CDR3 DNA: TGCGCCAGCAGTGAAGGAGACGAGCAGTACTTC.

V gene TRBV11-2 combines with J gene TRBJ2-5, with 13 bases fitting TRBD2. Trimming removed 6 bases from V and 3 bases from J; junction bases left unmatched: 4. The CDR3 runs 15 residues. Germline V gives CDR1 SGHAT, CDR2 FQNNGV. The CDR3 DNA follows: TGTGCCAGCAGGAAAGGGACTAGCGGGGAAGAGACCCAGTACTTC. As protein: CASRKGTSGEETQYF.

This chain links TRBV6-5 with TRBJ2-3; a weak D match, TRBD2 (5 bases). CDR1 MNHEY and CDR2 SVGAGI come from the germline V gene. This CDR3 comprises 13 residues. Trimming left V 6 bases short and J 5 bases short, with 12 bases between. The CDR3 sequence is CASRNPSGDTQYF. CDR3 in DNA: TGTGCCAGCAGAAACCCGAGCGGAGATACGCAGTATTTT.

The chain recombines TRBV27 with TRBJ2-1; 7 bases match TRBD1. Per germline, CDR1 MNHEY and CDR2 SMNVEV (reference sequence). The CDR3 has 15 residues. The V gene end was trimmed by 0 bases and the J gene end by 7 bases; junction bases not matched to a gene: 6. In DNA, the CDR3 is TGTGCCAGCAGTTTATCGAGGGGGCTGCTAAATGAGCAGTTCTTC. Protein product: CASSLSRGLLNEQFF.